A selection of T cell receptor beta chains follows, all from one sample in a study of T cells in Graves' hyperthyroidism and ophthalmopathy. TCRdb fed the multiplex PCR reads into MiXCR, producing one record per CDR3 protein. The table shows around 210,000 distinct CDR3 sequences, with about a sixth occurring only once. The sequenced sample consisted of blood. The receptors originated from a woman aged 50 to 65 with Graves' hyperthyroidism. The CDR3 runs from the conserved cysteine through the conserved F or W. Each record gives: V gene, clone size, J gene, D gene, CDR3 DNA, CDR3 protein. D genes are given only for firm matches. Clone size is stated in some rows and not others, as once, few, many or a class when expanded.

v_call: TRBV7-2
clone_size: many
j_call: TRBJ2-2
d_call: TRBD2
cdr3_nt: TGTGCCAGCAGCTTAGCAGGGAGGGCCTCCGGGGAGCTGTTTTTT
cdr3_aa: CASSLAGRASGELFF

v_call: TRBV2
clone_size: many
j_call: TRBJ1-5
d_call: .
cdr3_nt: TGTGCCAGCAGTGATGGTCTCAGCAATCAGCCCCAGCATTTT
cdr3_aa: CASSDGLSNQPQHF

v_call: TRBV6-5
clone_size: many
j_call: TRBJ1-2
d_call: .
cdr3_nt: TGTGCCAGCAGTTACTCGAAGACCAACTATGGCTACACCTTC
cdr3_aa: CASSYSKTNYGYTF

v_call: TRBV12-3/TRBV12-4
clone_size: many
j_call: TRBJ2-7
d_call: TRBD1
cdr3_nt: TGTGCCAGCAGTTTCGTAGTTGGGAGCGAGGGGGCCAACTACGAGCAGTACTTC
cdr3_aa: CASSFVVGSEGANYEQYF

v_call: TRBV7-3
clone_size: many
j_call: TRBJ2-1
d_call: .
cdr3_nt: TGTGCCAGCAGCTTGGACGGGGACAATGAGCAGTTCTTC
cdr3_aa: CASSLDGDNEQFF

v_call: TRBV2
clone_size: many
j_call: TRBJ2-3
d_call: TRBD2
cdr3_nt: TGTGCCAGCAGTAGCGGGAGACGAGATACGCAGTATTTT
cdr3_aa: CASSSGRRDTQYF

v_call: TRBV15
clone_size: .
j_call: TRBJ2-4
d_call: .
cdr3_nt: TGTGCCACCAGCATTTTCCCAGTGGCCAAAAACATTCAGTACTTC
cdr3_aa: CATSIFPVAKNIQYF

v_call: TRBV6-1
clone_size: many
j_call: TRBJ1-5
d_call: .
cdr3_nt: TGTGCCAGCAGTCGTGGACCCTTCGATCAGCCCCAGCATTTT
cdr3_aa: CASSRGPFDQPQHF

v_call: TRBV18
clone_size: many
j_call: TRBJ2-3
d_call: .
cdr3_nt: TGTGCCAGCTCACCACGGACAGATACGCAGTATTTT
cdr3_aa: CASSPRTDTQYF

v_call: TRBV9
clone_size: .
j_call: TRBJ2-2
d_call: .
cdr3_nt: TGTGCCAGCAGTGCGGGGCTAGTCACCGGGGAGCTGTTTTTT
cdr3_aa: CASSAGLVTGELFF

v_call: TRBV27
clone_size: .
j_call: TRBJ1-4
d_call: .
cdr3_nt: .
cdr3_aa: CASSLWRRLQLMKNCFF

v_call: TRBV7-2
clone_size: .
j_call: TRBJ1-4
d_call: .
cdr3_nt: TGTGCCAGCAGCTTAGCGCAAGGTGTTAATGAAAAACTGTTTTTT
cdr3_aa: CASSLAQGVNEKLFF

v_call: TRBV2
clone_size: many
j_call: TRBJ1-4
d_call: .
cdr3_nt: TGTGCCAGCAGCCCCCGGGAGAATGAAAAACTGTTTTTT
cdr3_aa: CASSPRENEKLFF

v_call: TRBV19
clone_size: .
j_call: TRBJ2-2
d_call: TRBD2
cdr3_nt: TGTGCCAGTAGTATAGATCGGGGGGACGGGGAGCTGTTTTTT
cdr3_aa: CASSIDRGDGELFF

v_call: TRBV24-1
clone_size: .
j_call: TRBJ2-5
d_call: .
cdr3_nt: TGTGCCACCAGGCCCCCCATAGAGTCAGAGACCCAGTACTTC
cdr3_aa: CATRPPIESETQYF

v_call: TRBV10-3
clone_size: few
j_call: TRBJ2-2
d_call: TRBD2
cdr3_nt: TGTGCCATCAGTGGTACTAGCGGGAGAGCTAACACCGGGGAGCTGTTTTTT
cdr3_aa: CAISGTSGRANTGELFF

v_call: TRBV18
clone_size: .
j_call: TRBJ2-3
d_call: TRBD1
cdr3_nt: TGTGCCAGCTCACCGAACAGGGGTATCACAGATACGCAGTATTTT
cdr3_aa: CASSPNRGITDTQYF

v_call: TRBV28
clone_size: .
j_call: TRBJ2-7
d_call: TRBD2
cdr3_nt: TGTGCCAGCAGACCTAGCGGGCATAATTCCTACGAGCAGTACTTC
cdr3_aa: CASRPSGHNSYEQYF

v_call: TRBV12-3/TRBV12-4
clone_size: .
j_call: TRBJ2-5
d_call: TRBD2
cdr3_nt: TGTGCCAGCAGCAAAGGACTAGCGGATAAAGAGACCCAGTACTTC
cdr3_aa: CASSKGLADKETQYF